The 15 T cell receptor beta chains below all came from one sample that was sequenced in a study of cytomegalovirus exposure and HLA in healthy donors. Amplification used 60 Vbeta primers and 13 Jbeta primers. TCRdb's copy holds only in-frame clones and misses some; the assay was immunoSEQ multiplex PCR. Of about 140,000 clones listed, 65% to 90% are singletons. The specimen was PBMCs. Receptors were obtained from a female donor in good health and CMV-seronegative.

V and J are TRBV30 and TRBJ2-2, with D maybe TRBD2 (5 bases). The CDR3 consists of 14 residues. Trimming cost V 4 bases and J 8 bases, with 17 bases left between them. CDR1 and CDR2 from the germline V gene are GTSNPN and SVGIG (reference sequence). CDR3 DNA sequence: TGTGCCTGGACCCGGGCATGGGGAGTTGGGGAGCTGTTTTTT. This gives the protein CAWTRAWGVGELFF.

The chain combines TRBV28 with TRBJ2-7; a weak D match, TRBD1 (6 bases). The ends were cut back, 2 bases at V and 0 bases at J, with 11 bases in the middle. The CDR3 is 15 residues long. Germline V gives CDR1 MDHEN, CDR2 SYDVKM. In DNA, the CDR3 is TGTGCCAGCAGTTTACTCTGGACAGCCTCCTACGAGCAGTACTTC. This gives the protein CASSLLWTASYEQYF. Full variable domain (outside the CDR3, taken from reference TRBV28 and TRBJ2-7): DVKVTQSSRYLVKRTGEKVFLECVQDMDHENMFWYRQDPGLGLRLIYFSYDVKMKEKGDIPEGYSVSREKKERFSLILESASTNQTSMYLCASSLLWTASYEQYFGPGTRLTVT.

The chain combines TRBV5-1 with TRBJ2-5, with TRBD1 identical over 9 bases. With 4 bases clipped from V and 5 bases from J, the junction kept 6 bases outside the gene matches. This CDR3 contains 14 residues. CDR1 SGHRS and CDR2 YFSETQ come from the germline V gene. The chain's CDR3 is CASSAQGARETQYF. The DNA of the CDR3 is TGCGCCAGCAGCGCACAGGGGGCGCGGGAGACCCAGTACTTC.

This chain connects TRBV5-4 to TRBJ2-2, with a tentative D call TRBD1 (5 bases). The germline CDR1 and CDR2 sequences are SGHNT and YYREEE (reference sequence). Deletions cut 4 bases from V and 6 bases from J, with 19 bases between. There are 16 residues in the CDR3. Written as DNA, the CDR3 is TGTGCCAGCAGCCCAACCTCATTTCAGGGTTCCGGGGAGCTGTTTTTT. Translated, it gives CASSPTSFQGSGELFF.

The genes are TRBV9 and TRBJ1-2; 9 nucleotides line up with TRBD1. The CDR3 totals 14 residues. Germline CDR1 is SGDLS and CDR2 is YYNGEE. V gave up 4 bases and J gave up 4 bases; unmatched junction bases: 5. CDR3 nucleotides: TGTGCCAGCAGCCTCGGACAGGGGCCCTATGGCTACACCTTC. The encoded protein is CASSLGQGPYGYTF.

The chain joins TRBV2 to TRBJ2-7; D gene ambiguous. The CDR3 loop spans 11 amino acids. Trimming took off 4 bases at V and 3 bases at J, with 4 bases between the two ends. Germline-derived CDR1 and CDR2 are SNHLY and FYNNEI. The CDR3 loop reads CASSASYEQYF. The CDR3 DNA is TGTGCCAGCAGTGCTAGCTACGAGCAGTACTTC.

Worth noting for this clone: At one end the junction does not follow the germline gene, possibly because of a read error. This chain links TRBV28 with TRBJ2-4; TRBD1 agrees at 8 bases. The germline V gene has CDR1 MDHEN and CDR2 SYDVKM. The length of the CDR3 is 11 residues. This chain's CDR3 is CASSSGQGVDF. In DNA, the CDR3 is TGTGCCAGCAGTTCCGGACAGGGAGTAGACTTC.

The J gene is TRBJ2-7, the V gene TRBV28, with 10 bases fitting TRBD1. Germline CDR1 reads MDHEN; CDR2 reads SYDVKM. The CDR3 length is 13 residues. J lost 5 bases, V lost 8 bases, and 6 bases had no gene match. CDR3 protein: CASLTGGVNEQYF. Written as DNA, the CDR3 is TGTGCCAGCCTGACAGGGGGCGTCAACGAGCAGTACTTC.

This chain connects TRBV6-5 to TRBJ1-2; D remains unclear. Germline loops: CDR1 MNHEY, CDR2 SVGAGI. The CDR3 consists of 11 residues. V was pared by 6 bases and J by 3 bases, with 5 bases between. DNA of the CDR3: TGTGCCAGCAGGGAGGACTATGGCTACACCTTC. Amino acids: CASREDYGYTF.

CDR3 sequence reads: CASSSGGKNIQYF. As DNA, the CDR3 is TGTGCCAGCAGTAGCGGGGGAAAAAACATTCAGTACTTC. The chain links TRBV28 to TRBJ2-4; 8 bases align to TRBD2. Germline CDR1 reads MDHEN; CDR2 reads SYDVKM. This CDR3 is 13 amino acids long. Trimming took 5 bases from V and 4 from J; bases not matched to a gene: 1.

This sequence joins TRBV2 and TRBJ2-7; TRBD2 agrees at 9 bases. This CDR3 is 12 amino acids long. Trimming at V came to 6 bases and at J to 3 bases, leaving 0 bases not matched to a gene. The germline CDR1 and CDR2 sequences are SNHLY and FYNNEI. The CDR3 here is CASRREGYEQYF. CDR3 DNA sequence: TGTGCCAGCAGGCGGGAGGGCTACGAGCAGTACTTC.

This clone was counted a few times. The genes are TRBV10-2 and TRBJ2-5; TRBD1 might be the D (5 bases). V was cut by 0 bases and J by 2 bases, with 7 bases left in between. CDR3 length: 14 amino acids. Germline V gene data show CDR1 as WSHSY and CDR2 as SAAADI. As DNA, the CDR3 is TGCGCCAGCAGTGAGTCGACAGTACAAGAGACCCAGTACTTC. Translation: CASSESTVQETQYF.

The chain couples TRBV5-7 to TRBJ1-5; D remains ambiguous. Being an ORF, TRBV5-7 has a function that is uncertain. V shed 4 bases and J shed 2 bases, with 16 bases lying between them. The CDR3 runs to 16 residues. CDR3 bases: TGTGCCAGCAGCCTCTTGAGGGAGGATGGCAATCAGCCCCAGCATTTT. As protein: CASSLLREDGNQPQHF.

The chain couples TRBV29-1 to TRBJ1-3; D may be TRBD1 (6 bases). Trimming pared 2 bases from V and 0 bases from J, leaving 11 bases between. The CDR3 has 15 residues. Germline V gene lookup returns CDR1 SQVTM and CDR2 ANQGSEA. The CDR3 nucleotides read TGCAGCGTTGAAAGGGGGACCAGCTCTGGAAACACCATATATTTT. Residues: CSVERGTSSGNTIYF.

The gene calls are TRBV5-6 and TRBJ1-2; 7 nucleotides line up with TRBD1. V was pared by 0 bases and J by 5 bases, with 10 bases of the junction left unmatched. The CDR3 covers 16 residues. CDR1 and CDR2 from the germline V gene are SGHDT and YYEEEE. The CDR3 here is CASSLGPRTGTYGYTF. CDR3 DNA sequence: TGTGCCAGCAGCTTGGGGCCTCGGACAGGAACTTATGGCTACACCTTC.